Presented here are 8 T cell receptor beta chains from one specimen sequenced in a study of early T cells in non-severe SARS-CoV-2 infection. A single record per CDR3 protein comes from TCRdb applying MiXCR to the 5' RACE reads. The data hold under 30,000 distinct CDR3 sequences, with about 4.5% observed a single time. Sequenced: whole blood. These TCRs come from an adult who was a healthcare worker with PCR-confirmed SARS-CoV-2 infection or an uninfected control (not recorded which).

This clonotype was seen many times. The chain carries TRBV6-6 and TRBJ2-1; D may be TRBD2 (5 bases). Germline CDR1 reads MNHNY; CDR2 reads SVGAGI (reference sequence). V lost 2 bases and J lost 7, with 6 bases in between. The CDR3 loop spans 12 amino acids. CDR3 residues: CASSYERNEQFF. As DNA, the CDR3 is TGTGCCAGCAGTTACGAGCGGAATGAGCAGTTCTTC.

This clonotype was seen ten or more times. This rearrangement joins TRBV5-4 to TRBJ2-1; no firm D call. Trimming removed 4 bases from V and 9 bases from J, with 14 bases in between. This CDR3 region has 13 residues. Germline assignment: CDR1 SGHNT and CDR2 YYREEE (reference sequence). CDR3 sequence reads: CASSLRTQPEQFF. DNA for the CDR3: TGTGCCAGCAGCCTTAGGACCCAGCCTGAGCAGTTCTTC.

Ten or more counts support this clonotype. The chain is built from TRBV12-3 or TRBV12-4 and TRBJ2-1; TRBD2 aligns across 11 bases. There are 16 residues in the CDR3. V lost 6 bases and J lost 7; bases outside the gene matches: 11. CDR3 DNA: TGTGCCAGCAGACCTACGACTAGCGGGGCAGGTAATGAGCAGTTCTTC. Amino acid sequence: CASRPTTSGAGNEQFF.

This clonotype was seen a handful of times. The chain recombines TRBV4-3 with TRBJ2-3; D might be TRBD1 or TRBD2, each matching 6 bases. This CDR3 is built from 15 residues. Germline CDR1 and CDR2: LGHNA and YSLEER. Trimming removed 0 bases from V and 3 bases from J, with 10 bases in between. CDR3 DNA sequence: TGCGCCAGCAGCCAAGAAGGGGGGCAGACAGATACGCAGTATTTT. Its translation: CASSQEGGQTDTQYF.

The chain combines TRBV5-6 with TRBJ2-5, with 8 bases aligning to TRBD1. J was trimmed by 4 bases and V by 3 bases; bases with no gene match: 2. The germline CDR1 and CDR2 sequences are SGHDT and YYEEEE. There are 13 residues in the CDR3. The CDR3 DNA sequence: TGTGCCAGCAGCTCGGACAGGGCAGAGACCCAGTACTTC. Its translation: CASSSDRAETQYF.

In its sample, this clonotype was seen many times. The chain is built from TRBV12-3 or TRBV12-4 and TRBJ2-1; 8 nucleotides align to TRBD1. The ends lost 8 bases at V and 9 bases at J; junction bases unmatched: 3. There are 11 residues in the CDR3. This CDR3 is CASPQGGEQFF. CDR3 nucleotides: TGTGCCAGCCCACAGGGGGGTGAGCAGTTCTTC.

This clonotype was detected ten times or more. The rearrangement links TRBV12-3 or TRBV12-4 to TRBJ1-6; D not resolved. V gave up 6 bases and J gave up 5 bases, with 20 bases separating them. This CDR3 has 17 residues. The CDR3 coding sequence is TGTGCCAGCAGGAGCGGCATGTCCAGATGGGATAATTCACCCCTCCACTTT. It is translated as CASRSGMSRWDNSPLHF.

This clonotype was seen at least ten times. The rearrangement links TRBV2 to TRBJ2-7, with 8 bases fitting TRBD2. J gave up 5 bases and V 4 bases, and 4 bases lay outside the gene matches. The CDR3 length is 13 residues. CDR1 is SNHLY, CDR2 FYNNEI, per germline. CDR3 region: CASSASGSNEQYF. The CDR3 DNA reads as TGTGCCAGCAGTGCGAGCGGGAGCAACGAGCAGTACTTC.